This TCR beta chain came from a study of neoadjuvant nivolumab and ipilimumab in lung cancer. Findings and limits, study-wide: TCR clonality did not significantly correlate with pathologic tumor regression. Blood richness before therapy tracked richness in tumors resected after neoadjuvant therapy. Only two of four nivolumab-treated tumors gained richness and clonality by surgery. Resected tumors had greater TCR richness and clonality than uninvolved lung.

The data were produced by immunoSEQ multiplex PCR, yet TCRdb's version contains in-frame clones alone and is incomplete. Found here are fewer than 35,000 clones, 90% of them singletons; the top ten hold approximately 5%. About this clone itself: Its cognate antigen is unknown.

Germline values: CDR1 SGHDT, CDR2 YYEEEE. The V gene lost 4 bases and the J gene lost 4 bases, with 15 bases spanning the gap. The CDR3 length is 15 residues. This receptor was obtained from an adult with non-small cell lung cancer. The chain combines TRBV5-6 with TRBJ2-4; weak D call: TRBD2 (6 bases). The sequencing used peripheral blood, collected after neoadjuvant nivolumab, alone or with ipilimumab, at or shortly before surgery. The CDR3 here is CASSPRRGGKNIQYF. DNA for the CDR3: TGTGCCAGCAGCCCCAGGAGGGGTGGTAAAAACATTCAGTACTTC.